In its sample, the clone carrying this TCR beta chain was seen a few times. This sample was taken from a study of early T cells in non-severe SARS-CoV-2 infection. As for the study in general: Sequenced bulk RNA came from whole blood that was unsorted, and chains were unpaired.

As part of library construction, unique molecular identifiers were attached to individual cDNA molecules. MiXCR, run by TCRdb on the 5' RACE reads, gives a single entry per CDR3 protein. This table holds around 60,000 distinct CDR3 sequences, about an eighth found once. CDR3 length equals 17 residues. With V trimmed by 0 bases and J by 4 bases, 9 bases remained unmatched. Germline CDR1 reads DFQATT; CDR2 reads SNEGSKA (reference sequence). The source material was whole blood. V is TRBV20-1 and J is TRBJ2-3; 11 bases are shared with TRBD2. The sequence was collected from an adult who was a healthcare worker with PCR-confirmed SARS-CoV-2 infection or an uninfected control (not recorded which). This CDR3 reads CSARDLQLAGAADTQYF. In DNA, the CDR3 is TGCAGTGCTAGAGATCTCCAACTAGCGGGGGCGGCAGATACGCAGTATTTT.